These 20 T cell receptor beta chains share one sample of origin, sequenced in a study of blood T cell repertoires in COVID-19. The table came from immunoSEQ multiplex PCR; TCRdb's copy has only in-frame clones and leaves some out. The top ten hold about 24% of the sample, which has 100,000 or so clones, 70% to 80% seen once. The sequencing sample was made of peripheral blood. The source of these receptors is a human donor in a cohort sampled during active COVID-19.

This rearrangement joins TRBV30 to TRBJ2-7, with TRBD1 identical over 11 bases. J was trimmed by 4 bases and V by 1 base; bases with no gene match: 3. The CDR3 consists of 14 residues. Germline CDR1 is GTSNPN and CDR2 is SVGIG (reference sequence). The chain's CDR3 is CAWSGTGGWYEQYF. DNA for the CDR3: TGTGCCTGGAGTGGGACAGGGGGCTGGTACGAGCAGTACTTC.

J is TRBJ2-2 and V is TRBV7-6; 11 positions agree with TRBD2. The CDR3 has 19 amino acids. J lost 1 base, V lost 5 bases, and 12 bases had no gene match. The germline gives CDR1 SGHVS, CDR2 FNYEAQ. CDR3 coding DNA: TGTGCCAGCAGCCGACTAACGCAGACTAGCGGGGAGAACACCGGGGAGCTGTTTTTT. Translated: CASSRLTQTSGENTGELFF.

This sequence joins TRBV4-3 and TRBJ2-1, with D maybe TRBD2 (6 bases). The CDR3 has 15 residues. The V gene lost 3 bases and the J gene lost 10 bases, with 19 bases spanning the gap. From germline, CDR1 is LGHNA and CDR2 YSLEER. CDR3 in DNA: TGCGCCAGCAGCCATGAGGCGGGACTCCGGGGGGAGCAGTTCTTC. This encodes CASSHEAGLRGEQFF.

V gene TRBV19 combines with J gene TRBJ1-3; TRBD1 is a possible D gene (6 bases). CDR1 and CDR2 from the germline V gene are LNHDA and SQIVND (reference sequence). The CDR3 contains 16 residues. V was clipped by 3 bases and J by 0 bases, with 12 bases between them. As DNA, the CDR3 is TGTGCCAGTAGTATTACAGGGTCCCACTCTGGAAACACCATATATTTT. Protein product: CASSITGSHSGNTIYF.

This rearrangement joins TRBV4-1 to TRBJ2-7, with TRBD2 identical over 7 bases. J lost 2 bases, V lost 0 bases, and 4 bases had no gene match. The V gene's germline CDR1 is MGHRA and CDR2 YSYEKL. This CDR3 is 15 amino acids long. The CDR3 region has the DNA TGCGCCAGCAGCCAAGAGCGGGAGATCACCTACGAGCAGTACTTC. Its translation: CASSQEREITYEQYF.

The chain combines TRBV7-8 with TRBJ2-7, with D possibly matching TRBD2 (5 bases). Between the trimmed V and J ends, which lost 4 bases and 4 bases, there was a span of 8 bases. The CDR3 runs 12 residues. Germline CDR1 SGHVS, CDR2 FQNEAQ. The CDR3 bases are TGTGCCAGCAGCTACACTAGGTACGAGCAGTACTTC. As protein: CASSYTRYEQYF.

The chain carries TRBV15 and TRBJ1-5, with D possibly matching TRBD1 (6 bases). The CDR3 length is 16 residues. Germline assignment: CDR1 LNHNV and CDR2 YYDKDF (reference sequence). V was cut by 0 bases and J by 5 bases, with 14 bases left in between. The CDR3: CATSRETGQSYQPQHF. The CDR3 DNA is TGTGCCACCAGCAGAGAGACCGGACAGTCTTATCAGCCCCAGCATTTT.

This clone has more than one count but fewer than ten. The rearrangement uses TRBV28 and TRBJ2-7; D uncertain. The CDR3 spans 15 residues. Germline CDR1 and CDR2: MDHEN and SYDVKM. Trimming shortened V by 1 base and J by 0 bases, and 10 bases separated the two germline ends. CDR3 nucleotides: TGTGCCAGCAGTTTATCTTCCTTAATCTCCTACGAGCAGTACTTC. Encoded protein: CASSLSSLISYEQYF.

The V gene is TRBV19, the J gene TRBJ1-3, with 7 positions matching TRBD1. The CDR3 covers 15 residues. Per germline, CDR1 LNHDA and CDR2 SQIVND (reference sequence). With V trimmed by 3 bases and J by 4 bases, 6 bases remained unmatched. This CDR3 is CASSIEGASGNTIYF. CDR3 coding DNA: TGTGCCAGTAGTATTGAGGGGGCGTCGGGAAACACCATATATTTT.

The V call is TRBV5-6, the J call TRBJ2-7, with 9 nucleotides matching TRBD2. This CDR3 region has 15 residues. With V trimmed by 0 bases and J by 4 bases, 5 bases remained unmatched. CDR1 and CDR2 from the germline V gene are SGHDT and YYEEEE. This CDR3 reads CASSLVGSGSYEQYF. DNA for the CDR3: TGTGCCAGCAGCTTGGTAGGTAGCGGGAGTTACGAGCAGTACTTC.

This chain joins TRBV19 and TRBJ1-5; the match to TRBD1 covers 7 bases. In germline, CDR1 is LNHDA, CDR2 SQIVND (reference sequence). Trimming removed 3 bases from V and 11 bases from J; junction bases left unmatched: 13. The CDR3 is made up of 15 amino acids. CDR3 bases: TGTGCCAGTAGTATCAGCGTTCAGGGGGAATTGGCCCAGCATTTT. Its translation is CASSISVQGELAQHF.

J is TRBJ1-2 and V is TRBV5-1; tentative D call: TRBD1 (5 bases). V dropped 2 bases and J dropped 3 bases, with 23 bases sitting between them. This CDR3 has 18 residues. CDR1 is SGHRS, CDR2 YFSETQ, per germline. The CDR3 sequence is CASSFIWGGREGDYGYTF. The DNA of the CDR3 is TGCGCCAGCAGCTTTATATGGGGCGGCAGGGAAGGTGACTATGGCTACACCTTC.

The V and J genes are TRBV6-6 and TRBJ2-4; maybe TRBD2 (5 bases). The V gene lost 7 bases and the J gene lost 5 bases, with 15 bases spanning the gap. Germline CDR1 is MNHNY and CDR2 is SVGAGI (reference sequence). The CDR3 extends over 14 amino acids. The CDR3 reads CASTPEGLQNIQYF. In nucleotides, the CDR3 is TGTGCCAGCACCCCCGAAGGACTCCAAAACATTCAGTACTTC.

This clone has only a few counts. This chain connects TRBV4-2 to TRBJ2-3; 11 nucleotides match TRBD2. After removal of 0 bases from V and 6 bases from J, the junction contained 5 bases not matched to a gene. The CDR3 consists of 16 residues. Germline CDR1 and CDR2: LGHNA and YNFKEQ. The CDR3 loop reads CASSQELAGVGDTQYF. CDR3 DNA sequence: TGTGCCAGCAGCCAAGAACTAGCGGGAGTAGGGGATACGCAGTATTTT.

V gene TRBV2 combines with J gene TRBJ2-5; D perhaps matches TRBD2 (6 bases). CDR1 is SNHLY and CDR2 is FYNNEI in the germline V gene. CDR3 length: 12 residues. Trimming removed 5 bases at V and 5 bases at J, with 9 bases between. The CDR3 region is CASSYREETQYF. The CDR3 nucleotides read TGTGCCAGCAGTTATCGGGAGGAGACCCAGTACTTC.

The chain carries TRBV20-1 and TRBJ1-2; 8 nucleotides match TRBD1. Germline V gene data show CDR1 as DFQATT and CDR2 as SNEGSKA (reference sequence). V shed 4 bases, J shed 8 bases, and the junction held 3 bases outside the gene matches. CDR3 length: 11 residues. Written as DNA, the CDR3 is TGCAGTGCTACACAGGGGGTCGGCTACACCTTC. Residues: CSATQGVGYTF.

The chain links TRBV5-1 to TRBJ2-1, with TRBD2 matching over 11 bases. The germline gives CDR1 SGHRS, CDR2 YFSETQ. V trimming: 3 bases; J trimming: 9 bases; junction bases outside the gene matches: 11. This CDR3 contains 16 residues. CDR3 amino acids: CASSSLISGRAGEQFF. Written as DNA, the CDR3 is TGCGCCAGCAGCTCGCTGATTAGCGGGAGGGCCGGTGAGCAGTTCTTC.

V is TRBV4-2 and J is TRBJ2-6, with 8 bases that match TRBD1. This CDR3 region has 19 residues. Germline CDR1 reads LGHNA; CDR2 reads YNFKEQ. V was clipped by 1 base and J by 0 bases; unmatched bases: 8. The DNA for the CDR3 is TGTGCCAGCAGCCAAGTCTCGGACAGGGTGACCTCTGGGGCCAACGTCCTGACTTTC. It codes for CASSQVSDRVTSGANVLTF.

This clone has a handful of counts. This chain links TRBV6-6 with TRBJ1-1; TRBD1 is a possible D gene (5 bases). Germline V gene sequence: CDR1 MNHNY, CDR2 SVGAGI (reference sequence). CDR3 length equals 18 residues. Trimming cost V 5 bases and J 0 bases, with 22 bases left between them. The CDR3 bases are TGTGCCAGCAGTCGCAGATCAGTAGCGGGGACCTTGAACACTGAAGCTTTCTTT. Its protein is CASSRRSVAGTLNTEAFF.

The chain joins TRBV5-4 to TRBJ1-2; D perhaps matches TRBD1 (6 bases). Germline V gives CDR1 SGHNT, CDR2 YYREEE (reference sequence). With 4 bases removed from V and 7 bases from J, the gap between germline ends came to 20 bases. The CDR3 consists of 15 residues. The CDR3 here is CASSRGGTNNRGYTF. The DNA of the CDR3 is TGTGCCAGCAGCCGGGGGGGGACAAACAACCGTGGCTACACCTTC.